This T cell receptor beta chain was profiled in a study of cytomegalovirus exposure and HLA in healthy donors. On the study more broadly: Researchers previously reported finding fewer than 120 million unique TCR beta sequences from 170 million or so T cells.

General observations from the study: In a later analysis, TCR beta V- and J-gene trimming was associated with a missense DCLRE1C variant. For most TCR sequences rarity was the rule, although some public TCRs occurred in many donors. Through in vitro validation, three CMV-associated chains were shown to be specific for CMV antigens.

Concerning this clone: Antigen: not known.

Germline CDR1 is SEHNR and CDR2 is FQNEAQ (reference sequence). The V and J ends lost 1 base and 2 bases respectively, with 9 bases between them. The CDR3 covers 15 residues. PCR involved 60 Vbeta and 13 Jbeta primers. Sequencing used immunoSEQ multiplex PCR; TCRdb keeps in-frame clones, though not all of them. Counted here are 190,000 or so clones, around 83% occurring once; the ten biggest clones make up around 1.7%. The sample taken for sequencing was PBMCs. The chain is built from TRBV7-9 and TRBJ2-1; no firm D call. The clonotype was recovered from a man aged 50 to 60 in good health and CMV-seronegative. In DNA, the CDR3 is TGTGCCAGCAGCTTAGTGGCCGGAGCCTACAATGAGCAGTTCTTC. Residues: CASSLVAGAYNEQFF.